The rows below give T cell receptor beta chains drawn from one sample of a study of technical replicates of blood from several donors. Sequenced by immunoSEQ multiplex PCR; TCRdb stores in-frame clones only, minus some. The table records some 77,000 clones, 95% to 97% of them present only once. Sample: T cells isolated from PBMCs. Source of these receptors: a human donor in good health. CDR3s include the opening cysteine and the closing phenylalanine or tryptophan. D genes are given only for firm matches. Some rows mark clone size as missing; the rest say once, few, many or name a class of expanded clone.

TRBJ2-3	TRBD1	NA	TRBV19	TGTGCCAGTAGTATTGGGGAGACAGGGTATAGCACAGATACGCAGTATTTT	CASSIGETGYSTDTQYF
TRBJ1-3	NA	NA	TRBV7-9	TGTGCCAGCAGCTTATCGGGGTCTGGAAACACCATATATTTT	CASSLSGSGNTIYF
TRBJ1-1	TRBD1	NA	TRBV7-9	TGTGCCAGCAACGATGACAGGGTAAACACTGAAGCTTTCTTT	CASNDDRVNTEAFF
TRBJ2-5	NA	NA	TRBV7-3	TGTGCCAGCAGCTTAATTGGACAGCAAGAGACCCAGTACTTC	CASSLIGQQETQYF
TRBJ2-7	NA	once	TRBV20-1	TGCAGTGCTAGAGCAGGGGTCGAGCAGTACTTC	CSARAGVEQYF
TRBJ2-7	TRBD1	NA	TRBV12-5	TGTGCTAGTGGTTTGGCACCCGACAGGGACGAGCAGTACTTC	CASGLAPDRDEQYF
TRBJ2-7	NA	NA	TRBV2	TGTGCCAGCAGAGTACTACGCGAGCAGTACTTC	CASRVLREQYF
TRBJ2-7	NA	NA	TRBV14	TGTGCCAGCAGCCCGGGAGTTCACTACGAGCAGTACTTC	CASSPGVHYEQYF
TRBJ2-7	NA	NA	TRBV7-6	TGTGCCAGCAGCTTGCAGGGGAGCTCCTACGAGCAGTACTTC	CASSLQGSSYEQYF
TRBJ1-5	TRBD1	NA	TRBV2	TGTGCCAGCGGGGGAGTTGGACAGGGTATTCTTCATCAGCCCCAGCATTTT	CASGGVGQGILHQPQHF
TRBJ2-2	NA	NA	TRBV4-3	TGCGCCAGCAGCCAAGATCTATGGGTACAGACCGGGGAGCTGTTTTTT	CASSQDLWVQTGELFF
TRBJ1-5	TRBD1	NA	TRBV27	TGTGCCAGCAGTTCATTCGGGACAGGCGAGCATTTT	CASSSFGTGEHF
TRBJ1-1	TRBD1	NA	TRBV27	TGTGCCAGCAGTTCCCGACAGGGGGTTACTGAAGCTTTCTTT	CASSSRQGVTEAFF
TRBJ1-2	TRBD1	NA	TRBV19	TGTGCCAGTAGTCCGGGACAGGGGTATTATGGCTACACCTTC	CASSPGQGYYGYTF
TRBJ2-1	NA	once	TRBV30	TGTGCCTGGAGTGTACTGATAGCCTGGCATGAGCAGTTCTTC	CAWSVLIAWHEQFF
TRBJ2-2	TRBD2	NA	TRBV7-3	TGTGCCAGCAACCTCGGACTAGCTGGGACCGGGGAGCTGTTTTTT	CASNLGLAGTGELFF
TRBJ2-1	TRBD2	NA	TRBV4-1	TGCGCCAGCAGCCAAGATCCCCTGACTAGCGGGCTTGTTGATGAGCAGTTCTTC	CASSQDPLTSGLVDEQFF
TRBJ2-1	NA	NA	TRBV9	TGTGCCAGCAGCGCCAGCTCTTGGGAGGGGGACAATGAGCAGTTCTTC	CASSASSWEGDNEQFF
TRBJ1-4	NA	NA	TRBV9	TGTGCCAGCAGCGTAGGGGAGGGTCTTAGAGAAAAACTGTTTTTT	CASSVGEGLREKLFF
TRBJ2-1	TRBD2	NA	TRBV5-4	TGTGCCAGCACAGGGGCGGGAGGGCCTTACAATGAGCAGTTCTTC	CASTGAGGPYNEQFF
TRBJ1-4	NA	NA	TRBV19	TGTGCCAGTAGTAGCAGGGTTCGGGAGACTAATGAAAAACTGTTTTTT	CASSSRVRETNEKLFF
TRBJ1-5	NA	NA	TRBV27	TGTGCCAGCAGTTTATACGGGATTAGCAATCAGCCCCAGCATTTT	CASSLYGISNQPQHF
TRBJ2-7	NA	NA	TRBV7-9	TGTGCCAGCAGCCGTCGGACAGACTACGAGCAGTACTTC	CASSRRTDYEQYF
TRBJ2-7	TRBD2	NA	TRBV5-4	TGTGCCAGCAGCCTGGGGGGAGGGCCGAAGCACGAGCAGTACTTC	CASSLGGGPKHEQYF
TRBJ1-1	TRBD1	once	TRBV9	TGTGCCAGCAGCGCCCAGGGGGGCGGCACTGAAGCTTTCTTT	CASSAQGGGTEAFF
TRBJ2-7	NA	once	TRBV7-9	TGTGCCAGCAGCCACCGCCAGGCTTACGAGCAGTACTTC	CASSHRQAYEQYF
TRBJ1-2	NA	NA	TRBV7-6	TGTGCCAGCAGCCCGAGCTTTGGGGAGGCCTATGGCTACACCTTC	CASSPSFGEAYGYTF
TRBJ2-7	TRBD2	NA	TRBV7-9	TGTGCCAGCAGCACCTCACGGGGCGGGAGCTCCTACGAGCAGTACTTC	CASSTSRGGSSYEQYF
TRBJ2-1	NA	NA	TRBV29-1	TGCAGCGTGCGGGGCCTGGGCGAGCAGTTCTTC	CSVRGLGEQFF